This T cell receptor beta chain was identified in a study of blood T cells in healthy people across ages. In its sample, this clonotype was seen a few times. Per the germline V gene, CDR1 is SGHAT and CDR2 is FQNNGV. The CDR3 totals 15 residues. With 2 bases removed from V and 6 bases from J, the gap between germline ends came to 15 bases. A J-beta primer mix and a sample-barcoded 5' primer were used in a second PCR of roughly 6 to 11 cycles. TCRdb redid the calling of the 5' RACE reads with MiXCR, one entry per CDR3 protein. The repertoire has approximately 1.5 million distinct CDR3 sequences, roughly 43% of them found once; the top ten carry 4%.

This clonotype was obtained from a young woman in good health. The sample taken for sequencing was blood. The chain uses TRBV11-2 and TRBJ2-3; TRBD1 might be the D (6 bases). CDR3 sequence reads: CASSLISGAPDTQYF. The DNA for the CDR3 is TGTGCCAGCAGCTTAATTTCAGGGGCCCCGGATACGCAGTATTTT. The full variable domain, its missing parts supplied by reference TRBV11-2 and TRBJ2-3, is EAGVAQSPRYKIIEKRQSVAFWCNPISGHATLYWYQQILGQGPKLLIQFQNNGVVDDSQLPKDRFSAERLKGVDSTLKIQPAKLEDSAVYLCASSLISGAPDTQYFGPGTRLTVL.